The 7 T cell receptor beta chains in this list originate from one sample, sequenced in a study of blood T cells in healthy people across ages. Primed by a sample-barcoded 5' primer and a J-beta primer mix, a second PCR proceeded for about 6 to 11 cycles. MiXCR, applied by TCRdb to the 5' RACE reads, yields one record per CDR3 protein. The repertoire holds 800,000 to 1,300,000 distinct CDR3 sequences, with 20% to 25% as singletons. These sequences were also reported in another study, on T cells of mothers and their children.

Sequencing was performed on blood. Source of these receptors: a girl aged 2-9 years in good health.

This clonotype was detected only a few times. This chain joins TRBV7-2 and TRBJ2-7, with D uncertain. Germline V gene sequence: CDR1 SGHTA, CDR2 FQGNSA. The V and J ends lost 1 base and 2 bases respectively, with 9 bases between them. The CDR3 covers 14 residues. The CDR3 sequence: CASSLEADPYEQYF. The CDR3 nucleotides read TGTGCCAGCAGCTTAGAGGCAGATCCCTACGAGCAGTACTTC.

The V call is TRBV29-1, the J call TRBJ1-2; D is unclear. CDR1 SQVTM and CDR2 ANQGSEA come from the germline V gene. The V gene lost 7 bases and the J gene lost 4 bases, with 10 bases spanning the gap. The CDR3 loop spans 11 amino acids. In DNA, the CDR3 is TGCAGCGGACTCAACCTCTATGGCTACACCTTC. Protein product: CSGLNLYGYTF.

This clonotype was detected only a few times. The missing conserved phenylalanine or tryptophan at the end of this CDR3 makes a read error likely. The CDR3 sequence: CASSGPPGLGNYGYTI. The DNA of the CDR3 is TGCGCCAGCAGCGGCCCCCCAGGGTTGGGGAACTATGGCTACACCATC. The chain recombines TRBV4-3 with TRBJ1-2; weak D call: TRBD1 (5 bases). Germline V CDR1 and CDR2: LGHNA, YSLEER. This CDR3 is built from 16 residues. Trimming stripped 5 bases from V and 2 bases from J, with 18 bases between.

To note about this clonotype: The conserved phenylalanine or tryptophan is not found at the CDR3 terminus, so this likely reflects a read error. The rearrangement links TRBV28 to TRBJ2-7; the D gene could be TRBD1 or TRBD2 (5 bases each). This CDR3 spans 13 amino acids. Trimming shortened V by 5 bases and J by 4 bases, and 12 bases separated the two germline ends. Germline CDR1 is MDHEN and CDR2 is SYDVKM. As DNA, the CDR3 is TGTGCCAGCAGTGGGGCCCGAGGGTACGAGCAGTACCTC. It is translated as CASSGARGYEQYL.

In its sample, this clonotype was seen a few times. V is TRBV29-1 and J is TRBJ2-3, with D possibly being TRBD2 (6 bases). The V end lost 4 bases, the J end lost 5 bases, and 16 bases lay between the germline ends. Germline V CDR1 and CDR2: SQVTM, ANQGSEA. The CDR3 has 14 amino acids. In DNA form, the CDR3 reads TGCAGCGTTGTTAGCGGCCCTCGAGGAGATACGCAGTATTTT. Translation gives CSVVSGPRGDTQYF.

The DNA of the CDR3 is TGTGCCAGCAGCAAGCCGGGGGGGTCCTACAATGAGCAGTTCTTC. Amino acid sequence: CASSKPGGSYNEQFF. The genes are TRBV11-3 and TRBJ2-1; TRBD2 aligns across 8 bases. The CDR3 totals 15 residues. V shed 5 bases and J 1 base; nucleotides not matched to a gene: 4. Per germline, CDR1 SGHNT and CDR2 YENEEA. Variable domain in full (rest from reference TRBV11-3 and TRBJ2-1): EAGVVQSPRYKIIEKKQPVAFWCNPISGHNTLYWYLQNLGQGPELLIRYENEEAVDDSQLPKDRFSAERLKGVDSTLKIQPAELGDSAVYLCASSKPGGSYNEQFFGPGTRLTVL.

This clonotype was counted a few times. The chain joins TRBV5-1 to TRBJ2-5, with D possibly being TRBD2 (6 bases). The V gene lost 0 bases and the J gene lost 4 bases, with 19 bases spanning the gap. The CDR3 runs 17 residues. Germline CDR1 SGHRS, CDR2 YFSETQ. The CDR3, as DNA: TGCGCCAGCAGCTTGGCCATGAGGGTCGGGGGAAGAGAGACCCAGTACTTC. Translating it yields CASSLAMRVGGRETQYF.